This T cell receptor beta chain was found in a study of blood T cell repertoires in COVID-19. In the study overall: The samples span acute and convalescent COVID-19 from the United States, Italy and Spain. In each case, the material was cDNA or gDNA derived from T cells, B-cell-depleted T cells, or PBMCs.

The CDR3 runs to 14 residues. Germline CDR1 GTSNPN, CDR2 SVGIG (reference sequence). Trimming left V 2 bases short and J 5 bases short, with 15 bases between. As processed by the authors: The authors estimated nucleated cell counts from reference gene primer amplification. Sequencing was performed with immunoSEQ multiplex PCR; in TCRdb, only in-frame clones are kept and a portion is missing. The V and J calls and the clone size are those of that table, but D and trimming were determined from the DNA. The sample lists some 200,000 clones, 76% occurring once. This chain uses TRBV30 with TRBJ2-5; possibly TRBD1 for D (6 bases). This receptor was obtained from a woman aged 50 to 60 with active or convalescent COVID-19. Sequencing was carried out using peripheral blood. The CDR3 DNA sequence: TGTGCCTGGAGTTCGACAGGAGGCTTGGAGACCCAGTACTTC. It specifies CAWSSTGGLETQYF.